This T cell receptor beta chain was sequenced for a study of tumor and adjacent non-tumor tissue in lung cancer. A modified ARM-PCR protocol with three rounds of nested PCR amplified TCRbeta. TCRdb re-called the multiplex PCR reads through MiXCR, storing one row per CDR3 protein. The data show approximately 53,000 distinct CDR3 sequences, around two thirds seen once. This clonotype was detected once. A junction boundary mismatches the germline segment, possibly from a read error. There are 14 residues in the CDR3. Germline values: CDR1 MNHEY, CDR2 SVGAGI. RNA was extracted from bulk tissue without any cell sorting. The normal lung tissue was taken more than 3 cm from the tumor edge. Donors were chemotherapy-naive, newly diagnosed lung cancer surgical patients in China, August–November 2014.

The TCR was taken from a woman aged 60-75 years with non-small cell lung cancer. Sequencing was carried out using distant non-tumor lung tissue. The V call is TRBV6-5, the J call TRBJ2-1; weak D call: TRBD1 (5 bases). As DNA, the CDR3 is TGTGCCAGCAATTTCGACAGCTCCTACAGTGAGCGGTTCTTC. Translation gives CASNFDSSYSERFF.